The clone carrying this TCR beta chain was detected a few times. Its target is unknown. MiXCR, run by TCRdb on the 5' RACE reads, gives a single entry per CDR3 protein. The sample includes fewer than 450,000 distinct CDR3 sequences, 11% seen only once; the top ten take roughly 18%. This sample is drawn from a study of T cells after yellow fever vaccination. Overall study results and limits: Clones from primary vaccination mostly reappeared after the booster (about 97% CD4, approximately 91% CD8).

This sample comprised PBMCs, obtained on the day of the first yellow fever vaccination. The receptor comes from a man younger than 30 who received the YFV17D yellow fever vaccine.

The CDR3 loop reads CASSYQGQGTDEQYF. CDR3 DNA: TGTGCCAGCAGTTACCAGGGACAGGGTACCGACGAGCAGTACTTC. The chain is built from TRBV6-5 and TRBJ2-7; 9 positions agree with TRBD1. CDR3 length: 15 residues. Germline V gene sequence: CDR1 MNHEY, CDR2 SVGAGI. V was pared by 2 bases and J by 5 bases, with 7 bases of the junction left unmatched.